These 18 T cell receptor beta chains came from one sample sequenced in a study of T-cell memory formation after mild COVID-19. TCRdb re-analysed the 5' RACE reads in MiXCR, keeping a single row per CDR3 protein. The sample yields 150,000 to 200,000 distinct CDR3 sequences, 16% seen once. Sequencing input: PBMCs or a T cell subset sorted from them (not recorded which). These receptors came from an adult woman who had mild COVID-19 (a few samples of this study predate the infection). Cell type and time point are not known.

CDR3 region: CASSTGQGTFNEQFF. CDR3 sequence (DNA): TGTGCCAGCAGTACGGGACAGGGCACCTTCAATGAGCAGTTCTTC. The rearrangement joins TRBV7-9 to TRBJ2-1; 9 nucleotides match TRBD1. This CDR3 is built from 15 residues. The trim removed 6 bases at V and 6 bases at J, leaving 9 bases unmatched. The germline gives CDR1 SEHNR, CDR2 FQNEAQ (reference sequence).

This clonotype was seen many times. V and J are TRBV5-1 and TRBJ2-3; 7 bases agree with TRBD1. Trimming cost V 0 bases and J 8 bases; bases outside gene matches: 15. This CDR3 comprises 17 residues. Germline values: CDR1 SGHRS, CDR2 YFSETQ. DNA of the CDR3: TGCGCCAGCAGCTTGGAGGGCTGGACAGGCGACCCGGGTACGCAGTATTTT. Its translation: CASSLEGWTGDPGTQYF.

This clonotype was observed a few times. The V call is TRBV7-9, the J call TRBJ1-1; D may be TRBD1 (5 bases). Trimming stripped 3 bases from V and 0 bases from J, with 14 bases between. CDR3 length: 16 residues. The V gene's germline CDR1 is SEHNR and CDR2 FQNEAQ (reference sequence). As DNA, the CDR3 is TGTGCCAGCAGCTTGGGACGCACCCACATGAACACTGAAGCTTTCTTT. Translation: CASSLGRTHMNTEAFF.

This clonotype was counted a few times. This rearrangement joins TRBV14 to TRBJ2-2; tentatively, D is TRBD2 (6 bases). There are 18 residues in the CDR3. Germline CDR1 reads SGHDN; CDR2 reads FVKESK. Trimming took 5 bases from V and 1 from J, leaving 20 bases between them. The CDR3 loop is CASSVYRDSLRNTGELFF. Here the CDR3 DNA reads TGTGCCAGCAGCGTATACCGGGACTCTCTTCGGAACACCGGGGAGCTGTTTTTT.

A note on this clonotype: One end of the junction fails to match germline, which may point to a read error. The chain uses TRBV5-6 and TRBJ2-7; D gene uncertain. From germline, CDR1 is SGHDT and CDR2 YYEEEE. CDR3 length: 13 residues. The CDR3 is CASSFRRSYAQYF. CDR3 coding DNA: TGTGCCAGCAGCTTTCGACGGAGCTACGCGCAGTACTTC.

The J gene is TRBJ2-7, the V gene TRBV18; D is undetermined. This CDR3 contains 13 residues. Germline assignment: CDR1 KGHSH and CDR2 LQKENI. Trimming took off 2 bases at V and 2 bases at J, with 7 bases between the two ends. As DNA, the CDR3 is TGTGCCAGCTCACCAGGCAATACCTACGAGCAGTACTTC. Its translation is CASSPGNTYEQYF.

The J gene is TRBJ2-7, the V gene TRBV19; 8 nucleotides agree with TRBD1. Unmatched junction bases numbered 12, after V lost 3 bases and J lost 5 bases. Germline-derived CDR1 and CDR2 are LNHDA and SQIVND (reference sequence). This CDR3 has 16 residues. Here the CDR3 DNA reads TGTGCCAGTAGTATTAGGACAGGGATTCGTTTCCACGAGCAGTACTTC. It codes for CASSIRTGIRFHEQYF.

Turning to this clonotype: A junction end diverges from the germline sequence, so it may reflect a read error. The J gene is TRBJ1-2, the V gene TRBV5-5, with 10 bases aligning to TRBD1. Per germline, CDR1 SGHKS and CDR2 YYEKEE (reference sequence). The CDR3 loop spans 17 amino acids. CDR3 protein: CASSLLTGGTAFYGYTF. CDR3 in DNA: TGTGCCAGCAGCTTGTTGACAGGGGGCACCGCCTTCTATGGCTACACATTC.

The CDR3 region has the DNA TGTGCCACCAGTGATTCCGGGACAGCCAATGAGCAGTTCTTC. Its protein product is CATSDSGTANEQFF. The chain recombines TRBV24-1 with TRBJ2-1, with 7 bases that match TRBD1. This CDR3 has 14 residues. The V segment lost 2 bases and the J segment 6 bases; nucleotides outside the gene matches: 3. CDR1 is KGHDR and CDR2 is SFDVKD in the germline V gene.

This chain links TRBV20-1 with TRBJ2-5; D may match TRBD1 or TRBD2 (6 bases each). Between the trimmed V and J ends, which lost 3 bases and 3 bases, there was a span of 14 bases. CDR1 is DFQATT and CDR2 is SNEGSKA in the germline V gene (reference sequence). The CDR3 consists of 14 residues. CDR3 sequence (DNA): TGCAGTGCTAGGAGTGGAGGGGGTAAAGAGACCCAGTACTTC. Residues: CSARSGGGKETQYF.

This clonotype was detected a few times. This chain connects TRBV14 to TRBJ2-1, with a tentative D call TRBD2 (5 bases). Trimming stripped 1 base from V and 0 bases from J, with 7 bases between. The CDR3 length is 15 residues. Germline CDR1 reads SGHDN; CDR2 reads FVKESK. The CDR3 loop is CASSQGGHSYNEQFF. The CDR3 DNA follows: TGTGCCAGCAGCCAAGGAGGGCACTCCTACAATGAGCAGTTCTTC.

This clonotype was counted only a few times. The J gene is TRBJ1-5, the V gene TRBV9; no firm D call. The CDR3 is 13 residues long. Deletions cut 1 base from V and 7 bases from J, with 9 bases between. Germline-derived CDR1 and CDR2 are SGDLS and YYNGEE. CDR3 region: CASSVSPGQPQHF. The CDR3 DNA sequence: TGTGCCAGCAGCGTATCACCCGGGCAGCCCCAGCATTTT.

This clonotype was seen a few times. The chain carries TRBV5-1 and TRBJ2-5; 9 bases fit TRBD2. V lost 0 bases and J lost 0; bases outside the gene matches: 9. Germline-derived CDR1 and CDR2 are SGHRS and YFSETQ. The CDR3 has 18 amino acids. CDR3 sequence reads: CASSLGSGSLGYQETQYF. CDR3 DNA sequence: TGCGCCAGCAGCTTGGGTAGCGGGAGCTTGGGGTACCAAGAGACCCAGTACTTC.

In its sample, this clonotype was seen many times. This chain links TRBV12-3 or TRBV12-4 with TRBJ2-3, with a weak D call TRBD2 (6 bases). Trimming removed 1 base at V and 9 bases at J, with 20 bases between. CDR3 length: 16 amino acids. The CDR3 loop reads CASSLGGGAARGTQYF. For the CDR3, the DNA is TGTGCCAGCAGTTTAGGAGGTGGGGCAGCACGGGGGACGCAGTATTTT.

The chain joins TRBV20-1 to TRBJ1-3, with D unresolved. This CDR3 has 12 residues. From germline, CDR1 is DFQATT and CDR2 SNEGSKA (reference sequence). V lost 3 bases to trimming and J lost 4 bases, with 7 bases between them. The CDR3 sequence is CSARAAGNTIYF. The CDR3 bases are TGCAGTGCTAGGGCAGCCGGAAACACCATATATTTT.

This rearrangement joins TRBV2 to TRBJ2-5, with 10 bases fitting TRBD1. The V gene's germline CDR1 is SNHLY and CDR2 FYNNEI. This CDR3 spans 15 amino acids. The J segment lost 3 bases and the V segment lost 3 bases, leaving 4 bases of the junction unmatched. The CDR3 nucleotides are TGTGCCAGCAGTGACCACGGGACAGGGGAAGAGACCCAGTACTTC. Amino acid sequence: CASSDHGTGEETQYF.

J is TRBJ2-5 and V is TRBV7-8, with 7 bases fitting TRBD2. CDR3 size: 16 residues. CDR1 is SGHVS and CDR2 is FQNEAQ in the germline V gene. The junction had 5 bases not matched to a gene; V was cut back by 0 bases and J by 1 base. Here the CDR3 reads CASSLALTSFQETQYF. CDR3 nucleotide sequence: TGTGCCAGCAGCTTAGCCCTGACTAGCTTCCAAGAGACCCAGTACTTC.

This clonotype was recorded a few times. This chain uses TRBV20-1 with TRBJ2-1, with a possible D match to TRBD2 (6 bases). Germline CDR1 and CDR2: DFQATT and SNEGSKA (reference sequence). Deletions cut 3 bases from V and 10 bases from J, with 31 bases between. The CDR3 runs to 18 residues. The CDR3 bases are TGCAGTGCTAGGGGCATAGTACCGGGACTCCTTTTACAAGAAGAGCAGTTCTTC. As protein: CSARGIVPGLLLQEEQFF.